This TCR beta chain was sequenced during a study of vaccination and CD4 T cells after COVID-19. Looking at the study overall: Recovered patients in the cohort numbered six men and four women, two of them Hispanic. SARS-CoV-2, HCoV-NL63, HCoV-OC43 and HCoV-229E supplied the overlapping spike peptides used to stimulate cells. The control cultures got either a CEFX pool, an HIV-1 Nef pool, or no peptide at all.

An Oncomine TCR Beta short-read assay was used to sequence the DNA from cultured CD4+ T cells. TCRdb reanalysed the PCR reads using MiXCR and keeps one entry per CDR3 protein. The sample consists of 20,000 to 25,000 distinct CDR3 sequences, 62% of them appearing once. With respect to this clonotype: Its antigen is undetermined.

V was pared by 7 bases and J by 2 bases, with 4 bases of the junction left unmatched. The CDR3 covers 14 residues. The V gene's germline CDR1 is SNHLY and CDR2 FYNNEI. Indicated treatment: roughly 10-day PBMC culture with coronavirus spike peptide pools or control peptides (ViraFEST assay). The sample in question was CD4+ T cells from blood, cultured in vitro, obtained before SARS-CoV-2 vaccination. The chain recombines TRBV2 with TRBJ2-7, with 11 bases matching TRBD1. This TCR was sampled from a human donor who received a COVID-19 vaccine. The DNA of the CDR3 is TGTGCCAGCATCCCGGGACAGGGGGCCTACGAGCAGTACTTC. This encodes CASIPGQGAYEQYF.